These 7 T cell receptor beta chains were all obtained from the same sample, sequenced in a study of CD8+CD57+ T cells in acquired aplastic anemia (dated by TCRdb to 2016 to 2019). Expansion of CD8+CD57+ cells had been shown by flow cytometry in the patients chosen for sequencing. Sequencing relied on an Illumina HiSeq 2000. Genomic DNA was used as template for profiling of TCR beta VDJ combinations and CDR3 sequences. TCRdb redid the processing of the public reads, applying fastp at Q25 and MiXCR, and retained in-frame beta chains. Rows matching on CDR3 protein sequence are summarized as one entry with the most common DNA and genes. The sample profile shows about half a million distinct CDR3 sequences; roughly a third of them were found once. The ten largest make up around 0.82% of the sample. Sequenced sample: sorted CD4+, CD8+, or CD8+CD57+ T cells (not recorded which) from PBMCs. All receptors come from a human donor with aplastic anemia.

This clonotype appeared many times. V gene TRBV29-1 combines with J gene TRBJ1-1, with TRBD1 as a possible D gene (5 bases). The germline V and J ends were trimmed by 5 bases and 5 bases, with 12 bases remaining between them. CDR1 is SQVTM and CDR2 is ANQGSEA in the germline V gene. The CDR3 extends over 12 amino acids. This chain's CDR3 is CSVRHGGTEAFF. The CDR3 region has the DNA TGCAGCGTTAGACACGGGGGTACTGAAGCTTTCTTT.

As regards this clonotype: At one boundary the junction diverges from the germline segment, which might be a read error. The CDR3 region is CASSKTGGGGEQYF. CDR3 sequence (DNA): TGTGCCAGCAGCAAAACAGGGGGCGGAGGGGAGCAGTACTTC. This chain uses TRBV15 with TRBJ2-7; 9 bases are a match to TRBD1. The CDR3 runs to 14 residues. The germline gives CDR1 LNHNV, CDR2 YYDKDF (reference sequence).

This clonotype was recorded many times. The J gene is TRBJ2-7, the V gene TRBV5-1; 8 bases align to TRBD1. The V gene end was trimmed by 4 bases and the J gene end by 2 bases; junction bases not matched to a gene: 11. Germline V CDR1 and CDR2: SGHRS, YFSETQ. The CDR3 totals 16 residues. In DNA, the CDR3 is TGCGCCAGCAGCCACAGAACTCGGGACAGGACCTACGAGCAGTACTTC. It specifies CASSHRTRDRTYEQYF.

There are a few counts of this clonotype. This chain uses TRBV10-3 with TRBJ2-7, with 10 bases that match TRBD1. V trimming: 3 bases; J trimming: 9 bases; junction bases outside the gene matches: 5. Germline values: CDR1 ENHRY, CDR2 SYGVKD. The length of the CDR3 is 13 residues. The CDR3 coding sequence is TGTGCCATCAGTGACGGGACAGGGGAAACGCAGTACTTC. Translation: CAISDGTGETQYF.

This clonotype has at least ten counts. The chain carries TRBV2 and TRBJ2-1; no reliable D call. Germline V gene sequence: CDR1 SNHLY, CDR2 FYNNEI. Trimming removed 0 bases at V and 2 bases at J, with 2 bases between. The CDR3 totals 13 residues. CDR3 in DNA: TGTGCCAGCAGTGAAGCGCCCTACAATGAGCAGTTCTTC. Its protein product is CASSEAPYNEQFF.

This chain links TRBV29-1 with TRBJ2-5; 8 bases agree with TRBD1. J gave up 4 bases and V 6 bases, and 10 bases lay outside the gene matches. The germline gives CDR1 SQVTM, CDR2 ANQGSEA. This CDR3 has 14 residues. CDR3 in DNA: TGCAGCGTGAAAAATGGACAGGGCGGAGAGACCCAGTACTTC. The encoded protein is CSVKNGQGGETQYF. Full variable domain (outside the CDR3, taken from reference TRBV29-1 and TRBJ2-5): SAVISQKPSRDICQRGTSLTIQCQVDSQVTMMFWYRQQPGQSLTLIATANQGSEATYESGFVIDKFPISRPNLTFSTLTVSNMSPEDSSIYLCSVKNGQGGETQYFGPGTRLLVL.

The rearrangement links TRBV11-2 to TRBJ2-7; 12 bases fit TRBD2. CDR1 SGHAT and CDR2 FQNNGV come from the germline V gene. There are 16 residues in the CDR3. J lost 0 bases, V lost 7 bases, and 7 bases had no gene match. The CDR3 DNA reads TGTGCCAGCACCTCCGCTAGCGGGAGGGCCTCCTACGAGCAGTACTTC. Its protein is CASTSASGRASYEQYF.